This T cell receptor (beta chain) was observed in a study of cytomegalovirus exposure and HLA in healthy donors. At the level of the study: A preliminary data release comprised 80 million or so unique TCRs obtained from HLA-typed donors. Study observations and caveats: A later analysis by the authors found several of the most significant clusters apparently linked to common viral pathogens. Presence/absence analyses treated sequencing depth as roughly uniform across donors.

Primers for the PCR totalled 60 Vbeta and 13 Jbeta. Some clones are missing from TCRdb's copy, which holds only in-frame ones; the method was immunoSEQ multiplex PCR. This table holds over 85,000 clones, around 88% found once. V was cut by 0 bases and J by 1 base, with 7 bases left in between. Germline values: CDR1 SGHVS, CDR2 FNYEAQ. The CDR3 is made up of 15 amino acids. A note on this clone: Antigen unknown.

The V call is TRBV7-6, the J call TRBJ2-1; a weak D match, TRBD1 (5 bases). Sequencing used PBMCs. The sequence was obtained from a man aged 35 to 55 in good health and CMV-seronegative. The CDR3 nucleotides are TGTGCCAGCAGCTTAGCAGGGGTTTCCTACAATGAGCAGTTCTTC. It is translated as CASSLAGVSYNEQFF.